This T cell receptor beta chain was captured in a study of Tregs in tolerant kidney transplant recipients. Study-wide results and caveats: Few patients were studied, so findings need validation in larger groups.

As concerns this clone: Its antigen is unknown.

Using immunoSEQ multiplex PCR, the repertoire was profiled, and TCRdb retains in-frame clones only, with some absent. The table includes roughly 250,000 clones, about 80% detected once. V dropped 7 bases and J dropped 3; count of bases not matched to a gene: 6. The CDR3 spans 14 residues. CDR1 and CDR2 from the germline V gene are SEHNR and FQNEAQ (reference sequence). This TCR was recovered from a human donor in good health. The V and J genes are TRBV7-9 and TRBJ1-5, with TRBD1 matching over 7 bases. The sample was CD4+ T cells from blood. CDR3 loop: CASTSGGVNQPQHF. DNA of the CDR3: TGTGCCAGCACCTCAGGGGGGGTCAATCAGCCCCAGCATTTT.